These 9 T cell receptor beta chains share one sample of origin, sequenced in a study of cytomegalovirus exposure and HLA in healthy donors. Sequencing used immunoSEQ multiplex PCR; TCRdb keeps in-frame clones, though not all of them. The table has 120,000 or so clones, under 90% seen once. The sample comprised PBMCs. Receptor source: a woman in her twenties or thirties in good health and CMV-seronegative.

The CDR3 protein is CASSLGGGAEETQYF. Here the CDR3 DNA reads TGTGCCAGCAGCTTGGGCGGGGGAGCCGAAGAGACCCAGTACTTC. The chain is built from TRBV5-6 and TRBJ2-5; the match to TRBD2 covers 7 bases. Germline values: CDR1 SGHDT, CDR2 YYEEEE. The CDR3 contains 15 residues. The V and J ends lost 0 bases and 3 bases, in that order; junction bases with no gene match: 5.

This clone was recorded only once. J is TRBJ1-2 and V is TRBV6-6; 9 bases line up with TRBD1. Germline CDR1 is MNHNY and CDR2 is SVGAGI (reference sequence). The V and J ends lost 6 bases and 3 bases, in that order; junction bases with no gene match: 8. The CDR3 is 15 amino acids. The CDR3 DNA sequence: TGTGCCAGCAGCAAAGGGACAGGGTTTGACTATGGCTACACCTTC. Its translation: CASSKGTGFDYGYTF.

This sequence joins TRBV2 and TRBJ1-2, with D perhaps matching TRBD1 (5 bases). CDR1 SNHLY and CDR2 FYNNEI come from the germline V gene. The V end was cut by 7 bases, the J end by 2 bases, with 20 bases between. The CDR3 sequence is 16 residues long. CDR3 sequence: CASIGPRKEGNYGYTF. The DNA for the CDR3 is TGTGCCAGCATCGGTCCCCGGAAGGAGGGGAACTATGGCTACACCTTC. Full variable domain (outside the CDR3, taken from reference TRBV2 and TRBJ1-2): EPEVTQTPSHQVTQMGQEVILRCVPISNHLYFYWYRQILGQKVEFLVSFYNNEISEKSEIFDDQFSVERPDGSNFTLKIRSTKLEDSAMYFCASIGPRKEGNYGYTFGSGTRLTVV.

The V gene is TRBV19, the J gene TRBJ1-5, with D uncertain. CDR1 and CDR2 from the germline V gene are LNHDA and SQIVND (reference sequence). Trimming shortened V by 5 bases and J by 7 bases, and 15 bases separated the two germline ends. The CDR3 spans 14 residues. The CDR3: CASSVGATKQPQHF. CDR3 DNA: TGTGCCAGTAGTGTCGGAGCAACAAAGCAGCCCCAGCATTTT.

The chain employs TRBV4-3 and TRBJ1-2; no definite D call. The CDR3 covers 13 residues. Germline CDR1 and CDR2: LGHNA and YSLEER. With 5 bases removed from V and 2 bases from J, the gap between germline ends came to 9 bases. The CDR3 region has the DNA TGCGCCAGCAGCGAAACAGAAAACTATGGCTACACCTTC. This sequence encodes CASSETENYGYTF.

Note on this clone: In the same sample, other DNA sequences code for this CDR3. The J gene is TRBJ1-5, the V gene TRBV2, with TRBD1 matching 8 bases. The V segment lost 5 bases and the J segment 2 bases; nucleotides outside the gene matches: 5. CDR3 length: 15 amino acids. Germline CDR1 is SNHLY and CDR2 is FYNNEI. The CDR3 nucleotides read TGTGCCAGCAGTTCTCAGGGGGCTGGCAATCAGCCCCAGCATTTT. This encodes CASSSQGAGNQPQHF.

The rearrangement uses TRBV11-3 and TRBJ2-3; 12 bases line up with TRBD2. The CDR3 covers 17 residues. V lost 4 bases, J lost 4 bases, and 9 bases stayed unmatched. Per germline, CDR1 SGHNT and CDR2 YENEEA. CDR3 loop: CASSSPSGGVGPDTQYF. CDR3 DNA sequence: TGTGCCAGCAGCTCGCCTAGCGGGGGGGTAGGTCCAGATACGCAGTATTTT.

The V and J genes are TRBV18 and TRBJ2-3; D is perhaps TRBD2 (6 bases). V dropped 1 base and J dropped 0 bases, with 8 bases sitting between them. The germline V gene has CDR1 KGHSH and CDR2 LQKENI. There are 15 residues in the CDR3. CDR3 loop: CASSPLGTSTDTQYF. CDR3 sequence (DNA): TGTGCCAGCTCACCACTAGGGACTAGCACAGATACGCAGTATTTT.

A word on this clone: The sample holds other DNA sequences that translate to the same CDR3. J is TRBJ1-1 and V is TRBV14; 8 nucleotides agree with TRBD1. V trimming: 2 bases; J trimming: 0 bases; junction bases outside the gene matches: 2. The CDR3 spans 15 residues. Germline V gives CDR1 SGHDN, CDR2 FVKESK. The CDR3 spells CASSQRTGLNTEAFF. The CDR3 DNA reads TGTGCCAGCAGCCAACGGACAGGGCTGAACACTGAAGCTTTCTTT.